This entry lists 2 T cell receptor beta chains sequenced from one sample in a study of shared clonotypes between healthy human individuals. Naive CD8 isolation took CD45RO-negative cells positively selected for CCR7 and excluded terminally differentiated effector memory CD45RA+ cells. The repertoire was sequenced with immunoSEQ multiplex PCR; TCRdb's copy has only in-frame clones and lacks some. The sample has about 800,000 clones, about 96% seen once. Sequencing used naive CD8+ T cells sorted from blood. The receptors were gathered from a man aged 30 to 39 in good health.

The gene calls are TRBV5-1 and TRBJ2-2, with D uncertain. There are 16 residues in the CDR3. CDR1 is SGHRS, CDR2 YFSETQ, per germline. The V gene lost 0 bases and the J gene lost 0 bases, with 9 bases spanning the gap. For the CDR3, the DNA is TGCGCCAGCAGCTTGGGGCGGTTCGCGAACACCGGGGAGCTGTTTTTT. This sequence encodes CASSLGRFANTGELFF.

This sequence joins TRBV6-1 and TRBJ2-7; D remains unclear. Trimming removed 6 bases from V and 1 base from J, with 7 bases in between. CDR3 length: 12 residues. Looked up from germline, CDR1 is MNHNS and CDR2 is SASEGT. CDR3 bases: TGTGCCAGCAGACCCAAATCCTACGAGCAGTACTTC. This gives the protein CASRPKSYEQYF.